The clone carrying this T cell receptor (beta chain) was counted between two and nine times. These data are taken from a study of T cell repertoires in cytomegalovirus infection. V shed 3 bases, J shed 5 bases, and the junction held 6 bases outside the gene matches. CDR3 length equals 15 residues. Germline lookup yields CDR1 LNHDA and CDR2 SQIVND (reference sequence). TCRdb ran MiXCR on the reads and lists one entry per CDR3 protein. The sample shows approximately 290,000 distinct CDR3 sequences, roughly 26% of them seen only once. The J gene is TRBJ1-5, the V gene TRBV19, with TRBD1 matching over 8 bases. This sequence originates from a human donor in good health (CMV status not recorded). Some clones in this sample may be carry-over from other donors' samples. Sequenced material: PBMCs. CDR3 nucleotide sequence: TGTGCCAGTAGTATTGACAGGGGATCTGATCAGCCCCAGCATTTT. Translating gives CASSIDRGSDQPQHF. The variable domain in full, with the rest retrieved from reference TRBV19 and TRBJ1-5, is DGGITQSPKYLFRKEGQNVTLSCEQNLNHDAMYWYRQDPGQGLRLIYYSQIVNDFQKGDIAEGYSVSREKKESFPLTVTSAQKNPTAFYLCASSIDRGSDQPQHFGDGTRLSIL.